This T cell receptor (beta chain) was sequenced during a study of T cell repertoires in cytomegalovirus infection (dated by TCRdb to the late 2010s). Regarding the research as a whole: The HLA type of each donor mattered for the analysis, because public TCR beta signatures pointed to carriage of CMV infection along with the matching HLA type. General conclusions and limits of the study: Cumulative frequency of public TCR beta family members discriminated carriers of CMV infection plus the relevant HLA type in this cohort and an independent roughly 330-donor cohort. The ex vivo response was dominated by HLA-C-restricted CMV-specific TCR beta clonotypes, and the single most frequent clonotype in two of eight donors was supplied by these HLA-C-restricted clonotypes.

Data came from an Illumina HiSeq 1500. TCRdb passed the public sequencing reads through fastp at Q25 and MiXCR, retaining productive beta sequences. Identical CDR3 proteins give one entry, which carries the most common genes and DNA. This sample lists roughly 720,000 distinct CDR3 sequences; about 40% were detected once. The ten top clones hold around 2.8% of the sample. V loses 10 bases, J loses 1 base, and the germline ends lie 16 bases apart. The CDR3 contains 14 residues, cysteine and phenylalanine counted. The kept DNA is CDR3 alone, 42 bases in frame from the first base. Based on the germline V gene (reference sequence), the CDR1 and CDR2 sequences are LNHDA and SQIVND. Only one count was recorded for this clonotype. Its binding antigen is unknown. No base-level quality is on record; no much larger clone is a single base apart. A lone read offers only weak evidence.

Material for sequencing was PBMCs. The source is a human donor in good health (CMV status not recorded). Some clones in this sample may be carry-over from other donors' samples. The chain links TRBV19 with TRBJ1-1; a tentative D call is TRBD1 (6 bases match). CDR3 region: CATSFGTSNTEAFF. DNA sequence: TGTGCCACTTCTTTTGGGACATCGAACACTGAAGCTTTCTTT.